The source of this T cell receptor (beta chain) is a study of kidney transplant recipient with SARS-CoV-2 infection. TCRdb fed the reads into MiXCR, producing one record per CDR3 protein. The profile shows fewer than 250,000 distinct CDR3 sequences, under 35% of them singletons. Germline lookup yields CDR1 LNHDA and CDR2 SQIVND (reference sequence). The V and J ends lost 3 bases and 3 bases, in that order; junction bases with no gene match: 5. This CDR3 region has 15 residues. The TCR comes from a male patient in his 30s who had COVID-19 and was a kidney transplant recipient. Some of the T cells may derive from the graft donor. Sequenced material: a blood sample, taken at baseline and on day 111 from a kidney transplant recipient. This sequence joins TRBV19 and TRBJ2-7, with 10 bases lining up with TRBD2. The DNA for the CDR3 is TGTGCCAGTAGTATTGCAGCGGGAGGGAGCTACGAGCAGTACTTC. Its protein is CASSIAAGGSYEQYF.